The 17 T cell receptor beta chains presented below share a single source sample, sequenced in a study of blood T cell repertoires in COVID-19. Clones were sequenced by immunoSEQ multiplex PCR, and TCRdb holds only the in-frame ones, with some missing. The repertoire has 60,000 to 65,000 clones, 80% to 85% of them found once; the top ten carry around 16%. The sample comprised peripheral blood. The receptors shown here come from a man aged 60 to 69 with COVID-19, enrolled during active disease.

The chain's CDR3 is CASSPYMRGGDTDTQYF. The CDR3 nucleotides read TGTGCCAGCAGTCCCTATATGCGGGGAGGGGACACAGATACGCAGTATTTT. This chain joins TRBV6-6 and TRBJ2-3; TRBD2 matches 7 bases. From germline, CDR1 is MNHNY and CDR2 SVGAGI (reference sequence). After removal of 5 bases from V and 2 bases from J, the junction contained 13 bases not matched to a gene. CDR3 length: 17 amino acids.

J is TRBJ2-3 and V is TRBV11-2, with D perhaps matching TRBD1 (5 bases). Germline V lookup: CDR1 SGHAT, CDR2 FQNNGV. The V end was cut by 5 bases, the J end by 0 bases, with 15 bases between. CDR3 length equals 16 residues. CDR3 region: CASSIRPTVSTDTQYF. CDR3 DNA sequence: TGTGCCAGCAGCATCCGTCCGACAGTTAGCACAGATACGCAGTATTTT.

The count of this clone is one. This chain connects TRBV5-4 to TRBJ2-3, with 9 bases that match TRBD2. V lost 4 bases and J lost 0; bases outside the gene matches: 6. Germline V gives CDR1 SGHNT, CDR2 YYREEE (reference sequence). CDR3 size: 16 residues. CDR3 residues: CASSLLAGVSTDTQYF. For the CDR3, the DNA is TGTGCCAGCAGCCTCTTAGCGGGGGTTAGCACAGATACGCAGTATTTT.

The chain links TRBV6-6 to TRBJ1-5, with 7 positions matching TRBD1. CDR1 and CDR2 from the germline V gene are MNHNY and SVGAGI (reference sequence). Unmatched junction bases numbered 7, after V lost 5 bases and J lost 15 bases. This CDR3 region has 11 residues. CDR3: CASSKDRDRHF. Written as DNA, the CDR3 is TGTGCCAGCAGTAAAGACAGGGACCGGCATTTT.

Note on this clone: The conserved phenylalanine or tryptophan normally closing the CDR3 is absent here, so this likely arose from a read error. It is unclear where the CDR3 begins or ends on the DNA, so no DNA is shown, and the CDR3 is as TCRdb lists it. This chain links TRBV28 with TRBJ1-2; the listed D gene, TRBD1, was not tested against the DNA. In germline, CDR1 is MDHEN, CDR2 SYDVKM. With termini counted, the CDR3 has 14 amino acids. The CDR3 spells CASSSPGGFGIKEV.

The V gene is TRBV19, the J gene TRBJ1-2, with D uncertain. Per the germline V gene, CDR1 is LNHDA and CDR2 is SQIVND (reference sequence). This CDR3 has 15 residues. Trimming stripped 4 bases from V and 1 base from J, with 13 bases between. CDR3 bases: TGTGCCAGTAGTACGACACGAGTGTATAACTATGGCTACACCTTC. Translated: CASSTTRVYNYGYTF. Full variable domain (outside the CDR3, taken from reference TRBV19 and TRBJ1-2): DGGITQSPKYLFRKEGQNVTLSCEQNLNHDAMYWYRQDPGQGLRLIYYSQIVNDFQKGDIAEGYSVSREKKESFPLTVTSAQKNPTAFYLCASSTTRVYNYGYTFGSGTRLTVV.

The chain carries TRBV10-1 and TRBJ2-1; D is ambiguous. Germline V gene lookup returns CDR1 WNHNN and CDR2 SYGVQD (reference sequence). The CDR3 runs to 15 residues. V was shortened by 0 bases and J by 1 base, with 7 bases between the two germline ends. Written as DNA, the CDR3 is TGCGCCAGCAGTGAGTCTTTAGAATCCTACAATGAGCAGTTCTTC. Protein sequence: CASSESLESYNEQFF.

This clone has a single count. The rearrangement uses TRBV4-2 and TRBJ2-3; 9 bases fit TRBD2. The germline CDR1 and CDR2 sequences are LGHNA and YNFKEQ. This CDR3 region has 16 residues. The ends lost 0 bases at V and 3 bases at J; junction bases unmatched: 4. The CDR3 DNA reads TGTGCCAGCAGCCAAGATTTAGCGGGAGTAACAGATACGCAGTATTTT. Amino acid sequence: CASSQDLAGVTDTQYF.

The rearrangement links TRBV7-2 to TRBJ2-7, with D perhaps matching TRBD2 (5 bases). The CDR3 consists of 14 residues. V lost 3 bases and J lost 6, with 15 bases in between. Germline values: CDR1 SGHTA, CDR2 FQGNSA. The CDR3 DNA is TGTGCCAGCAGCTTTACACCGGGGATTGGCGAGCAGTACTTC. This encodes CASSFTPGIGEQYF.

The chain uses TRBV19 and TRBJ2-7; TRBD1 agrees at 11 bases. Trimming removed 7 bases from V and 3 bases from J; junction bases left unmatched: 8. Germline V gives CDR1 LNHDA, CDR2 SQIVND (reference sequence). There are 15 residues in the CDR3. The CDR3 reads CASTVGQGANYEQYF. DNA for the CDR3: TGTGCCAGTACAGTTGGACAGGGGGCCAACTACGAGCAGTACTTC.

This chain's CDR3 is CASSAGAGNTIYF. For the CDR3, the DNA is TGTGCCAGCAGTGCAGGGGCTGGAAACACCATATATTTT. The chain links TRBV2 to TRBJ1-3; possible D gene TRBD1, 6 bases. The CDR3 has 13 residues. Germline CDR1 reads SNHLY; CDR2 reads FYNNEI. Trimming stripped 4 bases from V and 2 bases from J, with 6 bases between.

This clone came up a few times. This chain joins TRBV6-1 and TRBJ2-1, with a weak D call TRBD1 (6 bases). V lost 1 base, J lost 14 bases, and 9 bases lay in between. This CDR3 spans 11 amino acids. The V gene's germline CDR1 is MNHNS and CDR2 SASEGT. The CDR3 sequence is CASSEDRVKFF. DNA of the CDR3: TGTGCCAGCAGTGAAGACAGGGTAAAGTTCTTC.

The V call is TRBV7-2, the J call TRBJ1-2; D remains ambiguous. The CDR3 contains 13 residues. Germline CDR1 and CDR2: SGHTA and FQGNSA. Trimming stripped 5 bases from V and 8 bases from J, with 15 bases between. CDR3: CASSATPQLGYTF. The CDR3 DNA sequence: TGTGCCAGCAGCGCCACGCCACAGCTAGGCTACACCTTC.

This chain connects TRBV23-1 to TRBJ2-3, with no clear D. TRBV23-1 is an ORF, and what it does is uncertain. V lost 0 bases and J lost 6, with 22 bases in between. The CDR3 is 18 residues long. The DNA of the CDR3 is TGCGCCAGCAGTCAATCGTCAACGCAGGAACTTTGGGTGGATACGCAGTATTTT. Amino acid sequence: CASSQSSTQELWVDTQYF.

This clone was counted a single time. V and J are TRBV2 and TRBJ2-7; a weak D match, TRBD1 (5 bases). The CDR3 loop spans 17 amino acids. Germline V gives CDR1 SNHLY, CDR2 FYNNEI. V was shortened by 3 bases and J by 6 bases, with 24 bases between the two germline ends. The CDR3 nucleotides read TGTGCCAGCAGTGATGTCCGGAGACTGGTGGGGCCCCGCGAGCAGTACTTC. It yields the protein CASSDVRRLVGPREQYF.

This clone was picked up one time. The chain combines TRBV5-1 with TRBJ2-3; TRBD1 aligns across 7 bases. The CDR3 is made up of 15 amino acids. The trim removed 5 bases at V and 3 bases at J, leaving 9 bases unmatched. Germline CDR1 is SGHRS and CDR2 is YFSETQ. In nucleotides, the CDR3 is TGCGCCAGCAGGAGGGACAGTAGATGGACAGATACGCAGTATTTT. This encodes CASRRDSRWTDTQYF.

This chain links TRBV24-1 with TRBJ2-7; D perhaps matches TRBD2 (5 bases). Per the germline V gene, CDR1 is KGHDR and CDR2 is SFDVKD. With 4 bases removed from V and 0 bases from J, the gap between germline ends came to 9 bases. This CDR3 comprises 14 residues. The CDR3 coding sequence is TGTGCCACCAGTGACGAGGGAACCTCCTACGAGCAGTACTTC. Amino acid sequence: CATSDEGTSYEQYF.